The sequence of this T cell receptor (beta chain) was determined in a study of shared clonotypes between healthy human individuals. Overall study results and limits: Generation probabilities were higher for clonotypes shared across all four sorted-subset donors than for unshared ones.

In this sample, this clone turned up once. Its antigen remains unidentified. The study separated CD4+ cells into CD45RA+ naive and CD45RA-negative memory subsets. The CDR3 is 17 amino acids. Germline trimming cut 4 bases from V and 6 bases from J; bases unmatched to any gene: 15. Germline loops: CDR1 SGHTA, CDR2 FQGNSA. Sorted-subset replicate PCRs used 150 to 250 ng of genomic DNA. This amount corresponded to approximately 30,000 T cell genomes. TCRdb's copy holds only in-frame clones and misses some; the assay was immunoSEQ multiplex PCR. The sample records over a million clones, roughly 96% being singletons.

The source is a man in his thirties or forties in good health. Sequencing was performed on naive CD4+ T cells sorted from blood. Subset noted: CD45RA+ positively selected. This chain joins TRBV7-2 and TRBJ1-5; 7 bases agree with TRBD1. This chain's CDR3 is CASSYPGTDRFSQPQHF. CDR3 sequence (DNA): TGTGCCAGCAGCTACCCTGGGACAGATCGGTTTTCTCAGCCCCAGCATTTT.